This T cell receptor beta chain originates from a study of identical twins. TCRdb analysed the 5' RACE reads with MiXCR anew, one entry per CDR3 protein. The sample yields about 520,000 distinct CDR3 sequences, 20% to 25% seen once. Germline V lookup: CDR1 MNHEY, CDR2 SVGAGI. CDR3 size: 12 residues. V was trimmed by 6 bases and J by 8 bases, leaving 13 bases between them. These records were also assigned to another study, of T cells expressing NK-cell markers. That work contributes: In roughly six donors, dominant NKG2C+ clonotypes were about 1.0-7.5% of CD8+ T cells.

The sequenced sample consisted of CD4+ T cells sorted from blood. The chain employs TRBV6-5 and TRBJ1-2; the D gene is possibly TRBD1 (6 bases). This clonotype originated in a woman in her late teens or twenties in good health. The CDR3: CASSSPQGGYTF. CDR3 in DNA: TGTGCCAGCAGCTCCCCCCAGGGGGGCTACACCTTC.